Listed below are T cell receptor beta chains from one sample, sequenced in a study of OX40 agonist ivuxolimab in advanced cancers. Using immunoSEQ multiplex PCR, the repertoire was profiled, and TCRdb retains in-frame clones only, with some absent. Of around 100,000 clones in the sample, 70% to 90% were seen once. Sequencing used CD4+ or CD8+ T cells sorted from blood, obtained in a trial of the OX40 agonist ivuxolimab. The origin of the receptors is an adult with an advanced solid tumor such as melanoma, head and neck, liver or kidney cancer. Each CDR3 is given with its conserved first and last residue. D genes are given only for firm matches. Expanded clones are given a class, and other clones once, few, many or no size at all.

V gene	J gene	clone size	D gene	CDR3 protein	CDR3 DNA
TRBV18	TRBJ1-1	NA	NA	CASSPLGVVNTEAFF	TGTGCCAGCTCACCCCTAGGGGTCGTGAACACTGAAGCTTTCTTT
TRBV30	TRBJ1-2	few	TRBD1	CACPGTGMSGYTF	TGTGCCTGTCCCGGGACAGGGATGTCGGGCTACACCTTC
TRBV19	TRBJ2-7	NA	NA	CASSKLTGSYEQYF	TGTGCCAGTAGTAAATTAACAGGGTCCTACGAGCAGTACTTC
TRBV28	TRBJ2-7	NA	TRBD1	CASSWGQGGYEQYF	TGTGCCAGCAGTTGGGGACAGGGAGGGTACGAGCAGTACTTC
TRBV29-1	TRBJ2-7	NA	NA	CSAEGVNYEQYF	TGCAGCGCCGAAGGGGTTAACTACGAGCAGTACTTC
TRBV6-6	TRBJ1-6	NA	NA	CATLRGNYNSPLHF	TGTGCCACTCTTAGGGGGAATTATAATTCACCCCTCCACTTT
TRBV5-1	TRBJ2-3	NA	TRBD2	CASSPPGLAGLSDTQYF	TGCGCCAGCAGCCCCCCCGGACTAGCGGGACTATCGGATACGCAGTATTTT
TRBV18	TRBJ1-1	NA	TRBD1	CASSPNPGGPEAFF	TGTGCCAGCTCACCAAATCCAGGGGGCCCTGAAGCTTTCTTT
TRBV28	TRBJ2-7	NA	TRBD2	CASRPQGLAGGYEQYF	TGTGCCAGCAGGCCTCAGGGACTAGCGGGAGGCTACGAGCAGTACTTC
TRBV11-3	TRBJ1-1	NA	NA	CASSLGSGNTEAFF	TGTGCCAGCAGCTTAGGGAGCGGGAACACTGAAGCTTTCTTT
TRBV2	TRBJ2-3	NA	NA	CASSDLLGGYTDTQYF	TGTGCCAGCAGTGATCTTTTAGGGGGGTACACAGATACGCAGTATTTT
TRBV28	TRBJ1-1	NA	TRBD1	CASSSLAGGASEAFF	TGTGCCAGCAGTTCCCTAGCAGGGGGCGCTTCTGAAGCTTTCTTT
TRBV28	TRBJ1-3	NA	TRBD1	CASSLRGQGWFGGNTIYF	TGTGCCAGCAGTTTACGAGGACAGGGGTGGTTCGGTGGAAACACCATATATTTT
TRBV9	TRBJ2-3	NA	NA	CASSGGDTTDTQYF	TGTGCCAGCAGCGGGGGGGACACCACAGATACGCAGTATTTT
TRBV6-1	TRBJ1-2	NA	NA	CASRPTGHNYGYTF	TGTGCCAGCAGGCCAACAGGACATAACTATGGCTACACCTTC
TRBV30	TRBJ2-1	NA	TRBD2	CAWTGGGAAYNEQFF	TGTGCCTGGACTGGCGGGGGGGCCGCCTACAATGAGCAGTTCTTC